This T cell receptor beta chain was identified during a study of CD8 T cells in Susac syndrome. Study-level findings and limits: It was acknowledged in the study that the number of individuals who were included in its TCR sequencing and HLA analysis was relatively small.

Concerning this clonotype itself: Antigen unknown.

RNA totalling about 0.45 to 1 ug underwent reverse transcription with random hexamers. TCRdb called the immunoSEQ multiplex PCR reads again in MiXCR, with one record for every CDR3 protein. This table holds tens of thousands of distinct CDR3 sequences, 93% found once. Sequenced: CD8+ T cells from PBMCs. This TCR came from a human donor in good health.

Written as DNA, the CDR3 is TGTGCCACCAGTGACGACAGGTTTAATGAGCAGTTCTTC. Protein product: CATSDDRFNEQFF. The chain recombines TRBV24-1 with TRBJ2-1; a possible D gene is TRBD1 (6 bases). Germline CDR1 reads KGHDR; CDR2 reads SFDVKD. CDR3 size: 13 residues. The ends were cut back, 4 bases at V and 7 bases at J, with 10 bases in the middle.